The clone carrying this T cell receptor (beta chain) was seen a single time. Authors' methods: Using reference gene primer amplification, nucleated cell counts were estimated. Clones were sequenced by immunoSEQ multiplex PCR, and TCRdb holds only the in-frame ones, with some missing. The DNA gave D and trimming, while V, J and clone size come from that table. Found here are more than 200,000 clones, 86% of them singletons; the top ten hold 2% to 2.5%. Germline V gene sequence: CDR1 SGHRS, CDR2 YFSETQ. The CDR3 loop spans 16 amino acids. V shed 3 bases and J 5 bases; nucleotides not matched to a gene: 9. These data originate in a study of blood T cell repertoires in COVID-19. Study summary: Spain, Italy and the United States supplied samples that represented acute and convalescent COVID-19.

The chain has TRBV5-1 and TRBJ2-1; 9 bases align to TRBD2. What was sequenced was peripheral blood. This sequence was found in a woman in her 50s with acute or convalescent COVID-19. The CDR3 sequence is CASSSLLTSGNNEQFF. DNA of the CDR3: TGCGCCAGCAGCTCGCTTTTGACTAGCGGAAACAATGAGCAGTTCTTC.